Shown below are 30 T cell receptor beta chains from a single sample sequenced in a study of blood T cell repertoires in COVID-19. This table comes from immunoSEQ multiplex PCR, and its TCRdb copy is limited to in-frame clones, with some not included. There are under 250,000 clones in the sample; roughly 88% occur only once, and under 15% lies in the top ten. Sequenced input: peripheral blood. The origin of the receptors is a human donor in a cohort sampled during active COVID-19.

This clone was picked up a small number of times. This chain joins TRBV5-4 and TRBJ1-6, with unresolved D. The germline V and J ends were trimmed by 4 bases and 10 bases, with 15 bases remaining between them. The CDR3 is made up of 14 amino acids. Per germline, CDR1 SGHNT and CDR2 YYREEE (reference sequence). The CDR3 reads CASSQAGRNSPLHF. The CDR3 DNA reads TGTGCCAGCAGCCAGGCTGGCAGGAACTCACCCCTCCACTTT.

The chain carries TRBV21-1 and TRBJ2-3; TRBD1 is taken as the D call from the table, unchecked against the DNA. TRBV21-1 represents a pseudogene. The CDR3 spans 17 residues. As DNA, the CDR3 is TGTGCCAGCAGCGACCGGGGCCTAAGCAGGGGAACAGATACGCAGTATTTT. As protein: CASSDRGLSRGTDTQYF.

The chain links TRBV20-1 to TRBJ2-3; weak D call: TRBD2 (6 bases). CDR3 length: 13 residues. The germline V gene has CDR1 DFQATT and CDR2 SNEGSKA (reference sequence). V shed 3 bases and J shed 4 bases, with 11 bases lying between them. In DNA, the CDR3 is TGCAGTGCTAGTCCTAGCGCTGCAGATACGCAGTATTTT. It specifies CSASPSAADTQYF.

This clone has just one count. The sample has other DNA sequences that encode this CDR3 too. The chain employs TRBV9 and TRBJ2-1; D ambiguous. V lost 0 bases and J lost 0, with 7 bases in between. CDR1 and CDR2 from the germline V gene are SGDLS and YYNGEE. The CDR3 is made up of 15 amino acids. CDR3 coding DNA: TGTGCCAGCAGCGTAGGTTCGAGCTCCTACAATGAGCAGTTCTTC. Protein sequence: CASSVGSSSYNEQFF.

The V gene is TRBV5-8, the J gene TRBJ2-3, with 8 bases fitting TRBD2. This CDR3 is 17 amino acids long. CDR1 is SGHTS and CDR2 is YDEGEE in the germline V gene. The ends lost 4 bases at V and 0 bases at J; junction bases unmatched: 10. The CDR3 region has the DNA TGTGCCAGCAGCCCACACCTTACTAGCGGCAGCACAGATACGCAGTATTTT. As protein: CASSPHLTSGSTDTQYF. The full variable domain, completed using reference TRBV5-8 and TRBJ2-3, is EAGVTQSPTHLIKTRGQQATLRCSPISGHTSVYWYQQALGLGLQFLLWYDEGEERNRGNFPPRFSGRQFPNYSSELNVNALELEDSALYLCASSPHLTSGSTDTQYFGPGTRLTVL.

CDR3 region: CATSEGGRSTVGELFF. The CDR3 nucleotides read TGTGCCACCAGTGAGGGGGGGCGATCTACGGTCGGGGAGCTGTTTTTT. The chain joins TRBV24-1 to TRBJ2-2; possibly TRBD2 for D (7 bases). CDR1 KGHDR and CDR2 SFDVKD come from the germline V gene. Trimming removed 4 bases at V and 7 bases at J, with 18 bases between. The CDR3 loop spans 16 amino acids.

The J gene is TRBJ1-1, the V gene TRBV19; D is undetermined. CDR1 LNHDA and CDR2 SQIVND come from the germline V gene (reference sequence). The CDR3 sequence is 13 residues long. Trimming pared 5 bases from V and 1 base from J, leaving 8 bases between. CDR3 bases: TGTGCCAGTAGTCCCACTCAGAACACTGAAGCTTTCTTT. Its protein product is CASSPTQNTEAFF. The full variable domain, with the rest looked up from reference TRBV19 and TRBJ1-1, is DGGITQSPKYLFRKEGQNVTLSCEQNLNHDAMYWYRQDPGQGLRLIYYSQIVNDFQKGDIAEGYSVSREKKESFPLTVTSAQKNPTAFYLCASSPTQNTEAFFGQGTRLTVV.

The J gene is TRBJ2-3, the V gene TRBV4-2, with D possibly being TRBD1 (6 bases). V was pared by 3 bases and J by 7 bases, with 20 bases between. This CDR3 contains 16 residues. The germline CDR1 and CDR2 sequences are LGHNA and YNFKEQ. The CDR3 region has the DNA TGTGCCAGCAGCCATGTCGGGACAATGGGAGCATATACGCAGTATTTT. Its translation is CASSHVGTMGAYTQYF.

The V and J genes are TRBV6-4 and TRBJ1-1; D unresolved. This CDR3 has 13 amino acids. Germline CDR1 MRHNA, CDR2 SNTAGT. V was cut by 6 bases and J by 6 bases, with 14 bases left in between. The CDR3 loop reads CASSAEGIAEAFF. Here the CDR3 DNA reads TGTGCCAGCAGCGCCGAGGGAATTGCTGAAGCTTTCTTT.

This sequence joins TRBV29-1 and TRBJ2-3, with D perhaps matching TRBD2 (5 bases). The V end lost 7 bases, the J end lost 0 bases, and 5 bases lay between the germline ends. CDR3 length: 11 amino acids. In germline, CDR1 is SQVTM, CDR2 ANQGSEA. This chain's CDR3 is CSGTSTDTQYF. The CDR3, as DNA: TGCAGCGGGACTAGCACAGATACGCAGTATTTT.

DNA of the CDR3: TGCGCCAGCAGCTTGACGTGGACAGGGGGGATCGGGGAGCTGTTTTTT. Amino acids: CASSLTWTGGIGELFF. This chain uses TRBV5-1 with TRBJ2-2; the match to TRBD1 covers 10 bases. V was pared by 1 base and J by 7 bases, with 7 bases of the junction left unmatched. The CDR3 contains 16 residues. Per germline, CDR1 SGHRS and CDR2 YFSETQ.

The chain uses TRBV3-1 (or the pseudogene TRBV3-2) and TRBJ1-1, with no clear D. The germline V gene encodes CDR1 LGHDT and CDR2 YNNKEL (reference sequence). V dropped 1 base and J dropped 4 bases, with 7 bases sitting between them. This CDR3 comprises 13 residues. The CDR3 protein is CASSQAPTTEAFF. Written as DNA, the CDR3 is TGTGCCAGCAGCCAAGCCCCTACCACTGAAGCTTTCTTT.

V gene TRBV28 combines with J gene TRBJ1-6, with TRBD1 matching 9 bases. Trimming removed 5 bases from V and 9 bases from J; junction bases left unmatched: 8. From germline, CDR1 is MDHEN and CDR2 SYDVKM. This CDR3 region has 15 residues. In DNA form, the CDR3 reads TGTGCCAGCAGTCGACCGGGACAGGGAGTTTCACCCCTCCACTTT. Translating gives CASSRPGQGVSPLHF.

This rearrangement joins TRBV27 to TRBJ2-1; D is possibly TRBD2 (6 bases). Germline lookup yields CDR1 MNHEY and CDR2 SMNVEV (reference sequence). The germline V and J ends were trimmed by 5 bases and 1 base, with 21 bases remaining between them. CDR3 length: 18 residues. The CDR3 loop is CASSPSAPSRGSYNEQFF. CDR3 DNA: TGTGCCAGCAGTCCCTCGGCCCCCAGCCGGGGGTCCTACAATGAGCAGTTCTTC.

The V and J genes are TRBV3-1 (or the pseudogene TRBV3-2) and TRBJ2-6, with a possible D match to TRBD1 (5 bases). The CDR3 is made up of 22 amino acids. V was pared by 0 bases and J by 0 bases, with 24 bases between. Germline loops: CDR1 LGHDT, CDR2 YNNKEL (reference sequence). CDR3 residues: CASSQDSPGISSPHSGANVLTF. The CDR3 coding sequence is TGTGCCAGCAGCCAAGATTCACCAGGGATTAGTTCCCCTCACTCTGGGGCCAACGTCCTGACTTTC.

This rearrangement joins TRBV2 to TRBJ1-5, with TRBD1 matching 8 bases. The V and J ends lost 3 bases and 4 bases, in that order; junction bases with no gene match: 5. Germline assignment: CDR1 SNHLY and CDR2 FYNNEI. The CDR3 loop spans 15 amino acids. The chain's CDR3 is CASSDRGRGNQPQHF. The CDR3 DNA reads TGTGCCAGCAGTGACAGGGGGCGCGGTAATCAGCCCCAGCATTTT.

This chain connects TRBV5-1 to TRBJ2-1; D is possibly TRBD2 (6 bases). Germline V lookup: CDR1 SGHRS, CDR2 YFSETQ. Trimming shortened V by 7 bases and J by 6 bases, and 8 bases separated the two germline ends. This CDR3 spans 11 amino acids. CDR3 nucleotide sequence: TGCGCCAGCGGGAGGCCCAATGAGCAGTTCTTC. Translated: CASGRPNEQFF.

This clone occurred a few times. The chain uses TRBV12-5 and TRBJ2-7, with a weak D call TRBD2 (5 bases). The V end was cut by 5 bases, the J end by 7 bases, with 18 bases between. CDR3 length: 14 amino acids. Germline CDR1 reads LGHNT; CDR2 reads FRNRAP. This CDR3 reads CASGIYAVGREQYF. CDR3 coding DNA: TGTGCTAGTGGTATATACGCCGTGGGGAGAGAGCAGTACTTC.

This chain joins TRBV6-5 and TRBJ2-6, with a possible D match to TRBD2 (5 bases). Germline lookup yields CDR1 MNHEY and CDR2 SVGAGI. V lost 8 bases, J lost 4 bases, and 12 bases lay in between. The CDR3 runs to 14 residues. The CDR3, as DNA: TGTGCCAGCTTGAGGGCGCGGGGGGCCAACGTCCTGACTTTC. Translating it yields CASLRARGANVLTF.

The chain links TRBV27 to TRBJ1-2; TRBD1 is a possible D gene (6 bases). Germline V gene lookup returns CDR1 MNHEY and CDR2 SMNVEV (reference sequence). Trimming shortened V by 4 bases and J by 8 bases, and 17 bases separated the two germline ends. The CDR3 loop spans 14 amino acids. Here the CDR3 reads CASSSHRAVEGYTF. In nucleotides, the CDR3 is TGTGCCAGCAGTTCACACAGGGCCGTGGAGGGCTACACCTTC.

This clone was recorded only once. The V gene is TRBV10-3, the J gene TRBJ2-7, with D possibly matching TRBD1 (6 bases). CDR1 and CDR2 (germline): ENHRY, SYGVKD. Trimming cost V 6 bases and J 2 bases, with 14 bases left between them. The CDR3 is 14 residues long. CDR3 sequence (DNA): TGTGCCATCAGGGGGGCTAGTGCCACCTACGAGCAGTACTTC. Its translation: CAIRGASATYEQYF.

The rearrangement uses TRBV2 and TRBJ1-2; 7 nucleotides align to TRBD1. The CDR3 is made up of 12 amino acids. Germline lookup yields CDR1 SNHLY and CDR2 FYNNEI. Trimming at V came to 7 bases and at J to 5 bases, leaving 4 bases not matched to a gene. In DNA, the CDR3 is TGTGCCAGCAAGCAGGGGGTTTATGGCTACACCTTC. It encodes CASKQGVYGYTF.

This clone was recorded only once. This chain joins TRBV7-8 and TRBJ2-7; 7 bases align to TRBD1. V was clipped by 1 base and J by 2 bases; unmatched bases: 5. Germline CDR1 and CDR2: SGHVS and FQNEAQ. There are 15 residues in the CDR3. The CDR3: CASSLGRGRPYEQYF. CDR3 coding DNA: TGTGCCAGCAGCTTAGGTAGGGGGCGCCCCTACGAGCAGTACTTC.

The chain carries TRBV6-5 and TRBJ2-7; possible D gene TRBD1, 6 bases. Germline CDR1 is MNHEY and CDR2 is SVGAGI. The V gene lost 6 bases and the J gene lost 3 bases, with 12 bases spanning the gap. The CDR3 sequence is 13 residues long. The CDR3 here is CASRKGTNYEQYF. CDR3 bases: TGTGCCAGCAGGAAGGGGACAAACTACGAGCAGTACTTC.

The CDR3 coding sequence is TGTGCCAGCAGTTTGGTGGGGCGGGAAGCTTTCTTT. Its protein product is CASSLVGREAFF. J is TRBJ1-1 and V is TRBV28; D may be TRBD1 (5 bases). V lost 3 bases and J lost 8, with 10 bases in between. Germline values: CDR1 MDHEN, CDR2 SYDVKM. The CDR3 loop spans 12 amino acids.

V gene TRBV15 combines with J gene TRBJ1-5; D ambiguous. In germline, CDR1 is LNHNV, CDR2 YYDKDF (reference sequence). Trimming removed 8 bases from V and 3 bases from J, with 11 bases in between. This CDR3 contains 13 residues. CDR3 protein: CATVNSYNQPQHF. The CDR3 bases are TGTGCCACCGTCAACAGCTACAATCAGCCCCAGCATTTT. Drawing the rest from reference TRBV15 and TRBJ1-5, the complete variable domain is DAMVIQNPRYQVTQFGKPVTLSCSQTLNHNVMYWYQQKSSQAPKLLFHYYDKDFNNEADTPDNFQSRRPNTSFCFLDIRSPGLGDTAMYLCATVNSYNQPQHFGDGTRLSIL.

The chain couples TRBV28 to TRBJ2-4, with 9 bases identical to TRBD1. Germline lookup yields CDR1 MDHEN and CDR2 SYDVKM. The CDR3 runs 18 residues. V lost 5 bases, J lost 2 bases, and 13 bases stayed unmatched. The CDR3 spells CASSLTYYRGLTKNIQYF. In DNA form, the CDR3 reads TGTGCCAGCAGTCTAACTTACTACAGGGGGCTAACCAAAAACATTCAGTACTTC.

The V gene is TRBV29-1, the J gene TRBJ1-2, with 8 bases aligning to TRBD1. The CDR3 spans 14 residues. J gave up 1 base and V 7 bases, and 8 bases lay outside the gene matches. The germline V gene has CDR1 SQVTM and CDR2 ANQGSEA. The CDR3 spells CSGATGDYNYGYTF. CDR3 nucleotides: TGCAGCGGCGCGACAGGGGACTATAACTATGGCTACACCTTC.

The chain carries TRBV29-1 and TRBJ2-2; D call uncertain. The V end was cut by 6 bases, the J end by 1 base, with 9 bases between. The CDR3 is 13 residues long. The germline V gene encodes CDR1 SQVTM and CDR2 ANQGSEA. CDR3 protein: CSVRILNTGELFF. The CDR3 DNA sequence: TGCAGCGTCAGGATTCTGAACACCGGGGAGCTGTTTTTT.

Note on this clone: An end of the junction does not agree with germline; a read error may underlie this. The gene calls are TRBV7-7 and TRBJ2-5; 8 nucleotides align to TRBD1. The length of the CDR3 is 15 residues. CDR1 is SSHAT and CDR2 is FNYEAQ in the germline V gene (reference sequence). This CDR3 reads CASSPTGAKQETQYF. The CDR3 coding sequence is TGTGCTAGCAGTCCGACAGGGGCAAAGCAAGAGACCCAGTACTTC.